The entry below gives a single T cell receptor (beta chain) sequence along with its context. This clone's antigen is unknown. Base qualities are not recorded, but no much larger clone differs from it by a single base. The cohort consisted of 666 healthy bone marrow donors. At the time of sampling, every cohort member was nominally healthy, though immune exposures that went unrecorded were likely present. Of the approximately 670 cohort members, about 290 had a positive CMV serostatus and approximately 370 had a negative one, while no CMV serostatus was recorded for the donor. Every donor gave a peripheral blood sample, and the peripheral blood mononuclear cells from that sample were used for TCR beta sequencing. Genomic DNA extraction from the blood cell samples was performed with the Qiagen DNeasy Blood Extraction Kit. Libraries came from the immunoSEQ multiplex PCR assay. The multiplex PCR relied on a mix of 60 forward primers for TCR Vbeta segments and 13 reverse primers for TCR Jbeta segments. The CDR3 region of rearranged TCR beta genes was amplified from genomic DNA by a multiplex PCR assay. On the Illumina HiSeq System, the amplified TCR beta libraries were sequenced as 87-base-pair reads. Processing in the source paper ran as follows. In a later analysis, tens of millions of unique TCR beta chains were counted across the 500 to 850 repertoires, and roughly 11 million of these chains were shared by at least two donors. A nearest-neighbor algorithm error-corrected the raw reads and collapsed the reads into unique sequences, merging closely related sequences to remove PCR and sequencing errors. CDR3 sequences were aligned to IMGT reference sequences to assign V, D and J gene segments. For a sequence to be retained, a match of at least six nucleotides was required to both a V gene segment and a J gene segment. Rearrangements were called productive when the CDR3 lacked stop codons and stayed in frame with V and J; all others were non-productive. CDR3 was defined by IMGT convention, running from the second conserved V-encoded cysteine to the conserved J-encoded phenylalanine. Sequences without an unambiguous match to a single V gene segment were excluded from the earlier analysis of 587 of the donors. An earlier analysis of 450 to 650 of the donors called V segments functional above 56.7% productive rearrangements and segregating when the between-donor standard deviation exceeded 5%. A statistical classification framework was built for diagnosing cytomegalovirus status from the catalog of TCR beta chain sequences. V and J gene assignment, in a later analysis, came from comparing TCR nucleotide sequences with IMGT/GENE-DB human TR gene sequences. A later analysis assigned CDR3 sequences and most-parsimonious VDJ recombination scenarios with the TCRdist pipeline. A later analysis defined each TCR beta chain by its CDR3 amino acid sequence plus V-gene family, and excluded reads lacking a unique V-gene family. A later analysis removed several hundred highly shared, low-generation-probability nucleotide sequences to deal with suspected cross-contamination and a sequencing artifact. In a later analysis, a clonal expansion index was calculated for each public chain from normalized within-repertoire ranks of inferred template counts. In a later analysis, generation probabilities were computed with a VDJ recombination model fitted to out-of-frame rearrangements, and the resulting probabilities were checked against IGoR. Hypergeometric tests were used in a later analysis to score TCR-TCR, TCR-HLA and TCR-CMV co-occurrence, with a repertoire-size bias correction applied to the TCR pairs. In a later analysis, false discovery rates were estimated by permuting HLA or CMV assignments 20 times. A later analysis grouped co-occurring TCRs with DBSCAN, adding TCRdist sequence similarity when clustering within HLA-allele-positive subsets. Repertoires with fewer than 30,000 or more than 120,000 public chains, plus five repertoires with anomalous nucleotide sharing, were excluded from co-occurrence clustering. TCRdb provides this immuneACCESS table in a form limited to in-frame rearrangements. Some clones are lacking; in checked studies, under half of them reflect an unresolved V gene, and why the rest are absent is not known. The V and J calls and clone size were taken over from that table, and D and trimming were inferred from the DNA. This sample gives 80,000 to 95,000 clones in total; 64% of them show up just once. 2.3% of the sample comes from the top ten.

The sample belongs to a study of cytomegalovirus exposure and HLA in healthy donors (dated by TCRdb to about 2017). Regarding the study in general: An earlier analysis of roughly 500 of the donors reported over 250 Gb of sequence data and 117 million unique TCR beta sequences obtained from roughly 180 million T cells. In a later genetic analysis, genome-wide SNP genotypes for about 55% of the roughly 670 donors were used, and that subset was treated as a discovery cohort. A later analysis re-analyzed previously published TCR beta repertoires from roughly 600 donors and added high-resolution HLA genotyping to study TCR occurrence patterns. Donor age, sex, ethnicity and CMV serostatus were collected together with the repertoire data. Among over 350 genotyped donors of the cohort, an average of approximately 240,000 unique TCR beta nucleotide sequences were sequenced per donor, roughly 20% of them non-productive. Along with the approximately 650-subject first cohort, a separate validation cohort of over 90 different subjects was used. To decide whether each TCR beta V gene segment behaved as functional or pseudogenic, an earlier analysis of 587 of the donors relied on high-throughput TCR beta sequencing. The study aimed to test whether signatures of past pathogen exposure could be identified by cataloging public T cell receptors. Four to six DR-DQ haplotypes were handled as single units for association and clustering, since linkage in the cohort was strong. The study used immunosequencing to profile the T cell repertoires of approximately 640 subjects and linked those repertoires to cytomegalovirus serostatus. HLA typing included class I and class II loci at four-digit resolution. The number of donors typed differed by locus, with about 620-630 for A, B, C, DRB1 and DQB1, roughly 550 for DQA1, some 570 for DPA1, and around 460 for DPB1. High-throughput TCR immunosequencing, statistical association of individual TCRs with disease status, and machine learning were combined to predict cytomegalovirus infection status. All discovery cohort repertoires had been generated using a single sequencing platform. Of the roughly 400 genotyped donors, about 84% fell in the genetic ancestry cluster associated with self-reported Caucasian donors. Rather than drawing on any new phenotypic data, the later analysis identified candidate immune exposures from TCR beta sequences and the way those sequences occurred across donors. Roughly 300 gigabases of sequencing data and tens of millions of unique TCR sequences were included in an early release covering about 700 HLA-typed donors.

The CDR1 and CDR2 encoded by the germline V gene (reference sequence) are MNHEY and SMNVEV. Trimming takes 3 bases from V and 0 bases from J, and the germline ends sit 12 bases apart. The CDR3, cysteine through phenylalanine, is 15 amino acids long. The only DNA kept is the CDR3, 45 bases in frame from the first base. General study outcomes and caveats: A later analysis found that TCR association rates varied across HLA loci, with DRB1 alleles showing the most associated TCRs and HLA-C alleles the fewest. The earlier analysis of a few hundred of the donors excluded some 15 rarely observed V segments, including chromosome 9 orphons, because counts were too low. Because the 87-base-pair reads could not distinguish some IMGT-functional V segments, including TRBV6-2 and TRBV6-3, those segments were excluded. Presence/absence analyses assumed roughly uniform sequencing depth across donors, an assumption that may not hold. The classifier was reported to diagnose cytomegalovirus status with high specificity and sensitivity in both the original and validation cohorts. The study listed around 160 TCR beta chains as associated with cytomegalovirus. Correlated functional status among segregating V segments might be attributable to linkage disequilibrium, but an unknown experimental factor could not be ruled out. Most TCR sequences were observed very rarely across donors, whereas some public TCRs were present in many individuals. Compared with equally common non-associated chains, HLA-associated TCR beta chains in a later analysis were more clonally expanded and had lower generation probabilities. According to the authors, the approach could potentially be generalized to other disease states and immunological phenotypes. Immune exposure information for the cohort was limited to CMV serostatus. A later analysis reported that several top co-occurrence clusters appeared linked to parvovirus B19, influenza, CMV and Epstein-Barr virus. An earlier analysis of roughly 570 of the donors showed that most TCR beta V segments appeared in productive rearrangements either about 87% or about 30% of the time, which broadly matched IMGT annotations. In a later analysis, most CMV-associated TCR beta chains were found to appear HLA-restricted, with HLA associations seemingly driven largely by CMV exposure. This cohort had only TCR beta chains sequenced, and the lack of alpha or paired-chain data limited which features could be detected. According to a later genetic analysis, donors in an Asian-associated ancestry cluster had fewer N-insertions in productive TCRs than the approximately 700-donor mean. A cluster of highly shared sequence variants was judged likely to represent a technical artifact of the sequencing pipeline. Because HLA typing was unavailable for some donors at each locus, only the typed subset was used in association tests. A further reported finding was that TCR beta sequences accurately predicted the HLA-A and HLA-B alleles for most subjects in the first cohort. In a later analysis, 15,000 to 20,000 TCR beta sequences were associated with specific HLA alleles at a false discovery rate of 0.05. V-gene and J-gene trimming of TCR beta chains was associated with a missense DCLRE1C variant in a later genetic analysis, and the association was replicated in an independent cohort. A few of the identified cytomegalovirus-associated TCR beta chains were confirmed in vitro to be specific for cytomegalovirus antigens. Assigning TCR associations to individual alleles was difficult when HLA alleles, especially DR and DQ, strongly co-occurred.

This receptor was obtained from a human donor in good health. Sequenced: PBMCs. The rearrangement combines TRBV27 with TRBJ2-7, with a weak D call of TRBD1 (5 bases match). The CDR3 in this case is CASSLTQGISYEQYF. The nucleotide sequence is given as TGTGCCAGCAGTTTGACGCAGGGAATCTCCTACGAGCAGTACTTC.